A single sample gave rise to the 27 T cell receptor beta chains below, sequenced in a study of blood T cells in healthy people across ages. A second roughly 6 to 12 cycle PCR used barcoded and J-beta primers. TCRdb itself ran the 5' RACE reads through MiXCR, one entry per CDR3 protein. The profile shows 500,000 to 650,000 distinct CDR3 sequences, approximately 26% of them singletons. This same sample was also taken into another study, of T cells of mothers and their children.

The sequenced material came from blood. These receptors were taken from a boy younger than 10 in good health.

This clonotype has just a few counts. This sequence joins TRBV28 and TRBJ2-5; no firm D call. With 3 bases removed from V and 4 bases from J, the gap between germline ends came to 9 bases. Germline V lookup: CDR1 MDHEN, CDR2 SYDVKM. The CDR3 runs to 13 residues. The CDR3 protein is CASSFSTGETQYF. The CDR3 DNA is TGTGCCAGCAGTTTTTCCACTGGAGAGACCCAGTACTTC.

This clonotype was counted a few times. This rearrangement joins TRBV20-1 to TRBJ2-7, with TRBD1 matching over 12 bases. Germline CDR1 is DFQATT and CDR2 is SNEGSKA (reference sequence). CDR3 length: 16 amino acids. J gave up 5 bases and V 6 bases, and 14 bases lay outside the gene matches. This CDR3 is CSAQIRVGTGGNEQYF. CDR3 coding DNA: TGCAGTGCGCAGATTCGGGTCGGGACAGGGGGCAACGAGCAGTACTTC.

In this sample, this clonotype turned up a few times. This rearrangement joins TRBV20-1 to TRBJ2-5, with TRBD2 matching 11 bases. The better agreement between TRBJ2-7 and the DNA end casts doubt on the J call. The CDR3 loop spans 14 amino acids. Germline values: CDR1 DFQATT, CDR2 SNEGSKA (reference sequence). CDR3 loop: CSARDSGGENEQYF. The CDR3 DNA reads as TGCAGTGCTAGGGATAGCGGGGGGGAAAACGAGCAGTACTTC.

This clonotype has more than one count but fewer than ten. The rearrangement joins TRBV6-6 to TRBJ1-3; D is ambiguous. CDR3 size: 16 residues. Germline assignment: CDR1 MNHNY and CDR2 SVGAGI (reference sequence). V was shortened by 6 bases and J by 4 bases, with 19 bases between the two germline ends. This chain's CDR3 is CASRYPRGLRGNTIYF. The CDR3 bases are TGTGCCAGCAGATACCCTCGAGGATTGAGAGGAAACACCATATATTTT.

A few counts support this clonotype. V usage is TRBV7-3 and J usage is TRBJ2-2; the D call may be TRBD1 or TRBD2 (5 bases each). This CDR3 region has 16 residues. Germline V CDR1 and CDR2: SGHTA, FQGTGA. V was trimmed by 5 bases and J by 1 base, leaving 14 bases between them. CDR3 nucleotide sequence: TGTGCCAGCAGCCCGACGGGGCCCGGGAACACCGGGGAGCTGTTTTTT. Its translation is CASSPTGPGNTGELFF.

The chain has TRBV20-1 and TRBJ2-3, with TRBD2 identical over 10 bases. The CDR3 length is 16 residues. Germline lookup yields CDR1 DFQATT and CDR2 SNEGSKA (reference sequence). V was clipped by 3 bases and J by 0 bases; unmatched bases: 6. The CDR3 region is CSASPPAGGSTDTQYF. CDR3 bases: TGCAGTGCTAGTCCCCCAGCGGGAGGGAGCACAGATACGCAGTATTTT.

The rearrangement links TRBV11-2 to TRBJ2-7; 8 nucleotides align to TRBD1. V lost 1 base, J lost 2 bases, and 4 bases stayed unmatched. The CDR3 is made up of 15 amino acids. In germline, CDR1 is SGHAT, CDR2 FQNNGV. The CDR3 loop is CASSLGDRPTYEQYF. The DNA for the CDR3 is TGTGCCAGCAGCTTAGGGGACAGGCCTACCTACGAGCAGTACTTC.

This rearrangement joins TRBV4-3 to TRBJ2-7, with 7 bases identical to TRBD2. The CDR3 loop spans 15 amino acids. The ends lost 0 bases at V and 4 bases at J; junction bases unmatched: 6. CDR1 and CDR2 from the germline V gene are LGHNA and YSLEER. The CDR3 coding sequence is TGCGCCAGCAGCCAAGACCGGGACTACCTATACGAGCAGTACTTC. Translation: CASSQDRDYLYEQYF.

This clonotype was observed a few times. The chain links TRBV5-1 to TRBJ2-5, with D perhaps TRBD2 (6 bases). The V gene lost 0 bases and the J gene lost 2 bases, with 11 bases spanning the gap. The CDR3 is made up of 15 amino acids. CDR1 SGHRS and CDR2 YFSETQ come from the germline V gene. The CDR3 loop reads CASSLDSGEQETQYF. CDR3 in DNA: TGCGCCAGCAGCTTGGATTCGGGAGAACAAGAGACCCAGTACTTC. Together with reference TRBV5-1 and TRBJ2-5, the CDR3 gives the full variable domain: KAGVTQTPRYLIKTRGQQVTLSCSPISGHRSVSWYQQTPGQGLQFLFEYFSETQRNKGNFPGRFSGRQFSNSRSEMNVSTLELGDSALYLCASSLDSGEQETQYFGPGTRLLVL.

The table lists this clonotype with a few counts. The J gene is TRBJ2-3, the V gene TRBV20-1, with D tentatively TRBD2 (6 bases). The CDR3 runs 14 residues. Trimming shortened V by 6 bases and J by 2 bases, and 15 bases separated the two germline ends. Germline-derived CDR1 and CDR2 are DFQATT and SNEGSKA (reference sequence). This CDR3 reads CSAGGTPNTDTQYF. The CDR3 DNA sequence: TGCAGTGCGGGTGGGACTCCGAACACAGATACGCAGTATTTT.

With respect to this clonotype: The junction does not match germline at one end; this may be a read error. This chain connects TRBV5-1 to TRBJ2-6, with a weak D call TRBD1 (5 bases). Germline CDR1 reads SGHRS; CDR2 reads YFSETQ. The CDR3 contains 16 residues. CDR3 sequence (DNA): TGCGCCGGCAGCCAGAGCCTCGGCTCTGGGGCCACCGTCCTGACTTTC. It is translated as CAGSQSLGSGATVLTF.

The gene calls are TRBV5-1 and TRBJ1-2, with D possibly matching TRBD1 (5 bases). The CDR3 runs 15 residues. Trimming took 4 bases from V and 0 from J, leaving 13 bases between them. Germline assignment: CDR1 SGHRS and CDR2 YFSETQ. CDR3 nucleotide sequence: TGCGCCAGCAGCGCGGACACGCCGGCTAACTATGGCTACACCTTC. It translates to CASSADTPANYGYTF.

The chain employs TRBV7-9 and TRBJ1-1; 9 nucleotides align to TRBD1. The CDR3 consists of 16 residues. Germline CDR1 reads SEHNR; CDR2 reads FQNEAQ (reference sequence). V lost 1 base and J lost 5; bases outside the gene matches: 8. The CDR3 loop is CASSLDLGQGWTEAFF. Here the CDR3 DNA reads TGTGCCAGCAGCTTAGATCTGGGACAGGGCTGGACTGAAGCTTTCTTT.

Only a few counts were recorded for this clonotype. The chain has TRBV7-9 and TRBJ1-6; 9 nucleotides match TRBD1. V lost 10 bases, J lost 11 bases, and 12 bases stayed unmatched. The length of the CDR3 is 14 residues. Per the germline V gene, CDR1 is SEHNR and CDR2 is FQNEAQ (reference sequence). CDR3 sequence: CATTRGQGDAPLHF. CDR3 nucleotides: TGTGCCACCACCCGGGGACAGGGCGACGCACCCCTCCACTTT.

This clonotype was seen many times. V and J are TRBV20-1 and TRBJ2-7; 7 nucleotides align to TRBD1. CDR1 and CDR2 from the germline V gene are DFQATT and SNEGSKA (reference sequence). Trimming removed 6 bases from V and 9 bases from J; junction bases left unmatched: 8. The CDR3 has 11 amino acids. The DNA of the CDR3 is TGCAGTGCGCAGACAGGGAGCGGGCAGTACTTC. Protein: CSAQTGSGQYF.

This clonotype was recorded a few times. V is TRBV18 and J is TRBJ1-6; D is ambiguous. This CDR3 has 17 residues. The V end was cut by 0 bases, the J end by 7 bases, with 16 bases between. Germline V CDR1 and CDR2: KGHSH, LQKENI. The chain's CDR3 is CASSPPGKGTANSPLHF. The CDR3 nucleotides are TGTGCCAGCTCACCACCGGGGAAGGGCACGGCGAATTCACCCCTCCACTTT.

This clonotype was observed many times. This sequence joins TRBV20-1 and TRBJ2-2, with D possibly matching TRBD1 (5 bases). This CDR3 comprises 13 residues. CDR1 DFQATT and CDR2 SNEGSKA come from the germline V gene (reference sequence). With 6 bases removed from V and 6 bases from J, the gap between germline ends came to 14 bases. CDR3 sequence (DNA): TGCAGTGCATTCCCAGGGCTGTCCGGGGAGCTGTTTTTT. This encodes CSAFPGLSGELFF.

The count of this clonotype is one. This chain uses TRBV3-1 with TRBJ2-5; no definite D call. The germline CDR1 and CDR2 sequences are LGHDT and YNNKEL (reference sequence). The CDR3 totals 13 residues. Trimming pared 3 bases from V and 5 bases from J, leaving 10 bases between. CDR3 sequence: CASSQEFGETQYF. CDR3 DNA: TGTGCCAGCAGCCAGGAATTTGGGGAGACCCAGTACTTC.

V and J are TRBV7-2 and TRBJ2-5, with TRBD1 identical over 11 bases. Germline V gene sequence: CDR1 SGHTA, CDR2 FQGNSA. J lost 4 bases, V lost 6 bases, and 7 bases had no gene match. This CDR3 has 15 amino acids. CDR3 sequence: CASRTGTGGLETQYF. CDR3 nucleotides: TGTGCCAGCAGAACCGGGACAGGGGGGTTAGAGACCCAGTACTTC.

The chain employs TRBV19 and TRBJ2-7, with D perhaps matching TRBD2 (6 bases). The germline V and J ends were trimmed by 3 bases and 3 bases, with 15 bases remaining between them. CDR1 and CDR2 (germline): LNHDA, SQIVND (reference sequence). There are 15 residues in the CDR3. The DNA for the CDR3 is TGTGCCAGTAGTATGGCGGCGCCGCGGGGCTACGAGCAGTACTTC. Its protein product is CASSMAAPRGYEQYF.

This clonotype has a handful of counts. The chain recombines TRBV20-1 with TRBJ1-4, with D perhaps TRBD1 (5 bases). V was cut by 0 bases and J by 0 bases, with 14 bases left in between. The CDR3 totals 17 residues. Germline V gives CDR1 DFQATT, CDR2 SNEGSKA (reference sequence). The CDR3 DNA follows: TGCAGTGCTAGAGATTATCGGGACGGTGCAACTAATGAAAAACTGTTTTTT. It is translated as CSARDYRDGATNEKLFF.

This clonotype has only a few counts. The V gene is TRBV10-2, the J gene TRBJ1-2; no definite D call. Germline V lookup: CDR1 WSHSY, CDR2 SAAADI. The V end lost 4 bases, the J end lost 6 bases, and 15 bases lay between the germline ends. This CDR3 spans 14 amino acids. The chain's CDR3 is CASSGLSPTDGYTF. The CDR3 DNA is TGCGCCAGCAGTGGTTTGTCCCCAACGGATGGCTACACCTTC.

The chain joins TRBV27 to TRBJ1-6, with D uncertain. Trimming pared 4 bases from V and 8 bases from J, leaving 12 bases between. CDR3 length: 14 amino acids. Germline CDR1 MNHEY, CDR2 SMNVEV (reference sequence). The CDR3 sequence is CASSYGTRYSPLHF. CDR3 DNA sequence: TGTGCCAGCAGTTACGGCACACGCTATTCACCCCTCCACTTT.

The chain combines TRBV20-1 with TRBJ2-1; D is uncertain. Trimming took 5 bases from V and 5 from J, leaving 16 bases between them. CDR3 length: 14 residues. Germline V lookup: CDR1 DFQATT, CDR2 SNEGSKA (reference sequence). The CDR3 coding sequence is TGCAGTGCTCCCAGGATGCGCTGGGACAATGAGCAGTTCTTC. This encodes CSAPRMRWDNEQFF.

The chain recombines TRBV7-9 with TRBJ1-2; TRBD1 matches 8 bases. CDR1 SEHNR and CDR2 FQNEAQ come from the germline V gene (reference sequence). J was trimmed by 8 bases and V by 1 base; bases with no gene match: 12. The CDR3 loop spans 16 amino acids. The CDR3 sequence: CASSLVPAQGVGGYTF. The CDR3 DNA reads TGTGCCAGCAGCTTAGTCCCAGCACAGGGGGTCGGGGGCTACACCTTC.

The chain uses TRBV7-2 and TRBJ2-5; D remains ambiguous. TRBJ2-1 matches the DNA end more closely, so the J call is doubtful. CDR1 is SGHTA, CDR2 FQGNSA, per germline. The CDR3 covers 13 residues. The CDR3 nucleotides are TGTGCCAGCAGCTTCTCGCCGACCAATGAGCAGTTCTTC. Translating gives CASSFSPTNEQFF.

This clonotype was detected a few times. The genes are TRBV12-3 or TRBV12-4 and TRBJ2-5; D possibly uses TRBD1 or TRBD2 (5 bases each). This CDR3 has 13 residues. Between the trimmed V and J ends, which lost 3 bases and 3 bases, there was a span of 8 bases. CDR3 region: CASSFWGKETQYF. The CDR3 DNA follows: TGTGCCAGCAGTTTTTGGGGGAAAGAGACCCAGTACTTC.